This T cell receptor beta chain was observed in a study of shared clonotypes between healthy human individuals (dated by TCRdb to 2020 to 2021). Background for the entire study: The cohort included a few men and two women between 18 and 49 years of age. For each donor, CD4 naive and CD4 memory were each run on three plates, CD8 naive on two plates, and CD8 memory on one plate. To estimate repertoire size and how much clonotypes are shared between individuals, the study performed deep sequencing of blood TCR repertoires from roughly five healthy adults. To increase sequencing depth and limit assay-specific biases, different laboratories used diverse techniques to prepare libraries and sequence TCR repertoires. Leukapheresis yielded between about 0.9 and 10 billion PBMCs per donor. What the research found in general, with its limitations: Higher generation probabilities were observed for clonotypes shared by all four sorted-subset donors than for non-shared clonotypes. About 5% of naive CD4, 3% to 4% of naive CD8, around 2.3% of memory CD4, and approximately 0.4% of memory CD8 clonotypes were shared across several donors. Incomplete sequencing was indicated by rarefaction of sorted-subset datasets, despite the large sequencing depth. Because the study included only a small number of donors, the genetic and exposure-history diversity represented was limited. Based on pairwise subsampling, the degree of clonotype sharing among donors was expected to be affected by sequencing depth. Naive subsets generally had larger estimated clonotype richness than memory subsets did. Sampling was restricted to blood, and TCR repertoires in tissues likely differ from the TCR repertoires found in blood.

Donors were healthy HIV-negative adults with no recently reported acute infections or vaccinations. Every donor was a Caucasian adult living in Nashville, Tennessee, USA. CD4+ T cells were enriched by magnetic negative selection, after which naive cells were positively selected on CD45RA and the negative fraction was taken as the memory subset. After blood collection by leukapheresis, PBMCs were isolated using Ficoll-Histopaque density gradient centrifugation and then cryopreserved in the vapor phase of liquid nitrogen. Analytical flow cytometry was used to check the purity and quantity of each magnetically sorted T cell population. Genomic DNA was isolated from every sorted fraction and measured by UV absorbance on a Nanodrop 2000c. In regard to this clone: Its antigen is unknown. Base qualities are not at hand, and no much larger clone is one base apart.

Using the deep immunoSEQ assay, multiplex PCR amplified TCR CDR3 regions from genomic DNA. Extracted genomic DNA from each cell subset was distributed evenly across all wells of several immunoSEQ 96-well plates, and each plate was treated as a replicate. Each replicate PCR for sorted subsets received about 210 ng genomic DNA, equal to roughly 30,000 T cell genomes. The purified libraries were quantified using a Qubit 3.0 fluorometer, sized with a Bioanalyzer 2100, and then quantified again using the KAPA Library Quantification kit. Every immunoSEQ 96-well plate was sequenced on a dedicated single-read 150-cycle Illumina NextSeq 550 flow cell. The study's processing was this. Because only junctional sequences without quality scores were contained in the immunoSEQ output, filtering matching that applied to full-length reads could not be performed. Sequences were annotated with PyIR, a Python wrapper for IgBLAST v1.9, using IMGT germline references to assign V/J genes and CDR3. Any read was removed if the V/J assignment was weak (E-value above 1e-6), the CDR3 was missing, or the read contained stop codons, out-of-frame junctions, or ambiguous translated residues. V3J clonotypes were defined as sequences sharing an identical inferred V gene, J gene, and CDR3 amino acid sequence. Percentage overlap between repertoires was calculated by dividing the number of shared unique clonotypes by the size of the smaller repertoire. Repertoire richness was assessed with RTK rarefaction, the Chao1 estimator, and Recon v2.1 estimates of unobserved clonotypes. OLGA was used to compute generation probabilities for all TCRbeta clonotypes that the gDNA method yielded from a handful of donors. The source is immuneACCESS, and TCRdb retained only in-frame sequences with V and J called. Part of the clones is not carried over; for the studies checked, unresolved V genes explain less than half of this, and the remainder is unexplained. V, J and clone size were drawn from that table, and D and trimming were deduced from the DNA. The sample yields approximately 2.4 million clones; approximately 95% were counted once. The top ten constitute over 0.1% of the sample.

The CDR3, cysteine through phenylalanine, is 10 amino acids long. Just the 30-base CDR3 DNA is kept, in frame starting at base 1. Recombination joined TRBV21-1 with TRBJ1-5. TRBV21-1 is given as a pseudogene. Material for sequencing was naive CD4+ T cells sorted from blood. The cell subset or site label, as the study defines it: CD45RA+ positively selected. The clonotype was recovered from a young man in good health. The CDR3 has the sequence CASSTQPQHF. The nucleotides read TGTGCCAGCAGCACCCAGCCCCAGCATTTT.